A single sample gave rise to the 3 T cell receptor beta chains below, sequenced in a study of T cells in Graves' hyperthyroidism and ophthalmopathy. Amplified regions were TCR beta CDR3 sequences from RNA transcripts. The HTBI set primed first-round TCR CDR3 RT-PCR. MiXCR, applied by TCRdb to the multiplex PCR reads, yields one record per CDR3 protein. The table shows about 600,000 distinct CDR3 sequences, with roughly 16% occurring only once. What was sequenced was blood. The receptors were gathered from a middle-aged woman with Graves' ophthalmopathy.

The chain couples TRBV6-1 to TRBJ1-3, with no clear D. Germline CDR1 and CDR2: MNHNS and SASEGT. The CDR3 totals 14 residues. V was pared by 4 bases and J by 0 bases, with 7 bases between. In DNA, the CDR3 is TGTGCCAGCAGTGGACCGAGCTCTGGAAACACCATATATTTT. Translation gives CASSGPSSGNTIYF.

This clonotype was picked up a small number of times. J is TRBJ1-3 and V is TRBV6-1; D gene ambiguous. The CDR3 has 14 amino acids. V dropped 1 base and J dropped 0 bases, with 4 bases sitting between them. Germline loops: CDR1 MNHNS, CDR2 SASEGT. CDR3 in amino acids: CASSEVVSGNTIYF. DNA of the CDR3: TGTGCCAGCAGTGAAGTAGTCTCTGGAAACACCATATATTTT.

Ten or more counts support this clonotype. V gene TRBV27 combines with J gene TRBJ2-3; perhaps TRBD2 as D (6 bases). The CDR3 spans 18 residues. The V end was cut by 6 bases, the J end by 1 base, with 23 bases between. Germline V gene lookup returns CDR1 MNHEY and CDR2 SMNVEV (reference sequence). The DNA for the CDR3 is TGTGCCAGCAGAACATACATAGCGGCCGGTGCGGGCACAGATACGCAGTATTTT. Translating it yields CASRTYIAAGAGTDTQYF.